The TCR beta chain under discussion was sequenced for a study of cytomegalovirus exposure and HLA in healthy donors. Overall study: In an early release, HLA-typed donors contributed tens of millions of unique TCR sequences.

On this clone itself: Its target is not known.

Whole-study results and caveats: Later analysis associated a missense DCLRE1C variant with TCR beta V- and J-gene trimming.

The study ran its PCR with 60 Vbeta and 13 Jbeta primers. The data were produced by immunoSEQ multiplex PCR, yet TCRdb's version contains in-frame clones alone and is incomplete. The sample includes fewer than 55,000 clones, around 58% seen only once; the top ten take more than 10%. Trimming took 2 bases from V and 5 from J; bases not matched to a gene: 7. Germline V gene data show CDR1 as SGHAT and CDR2 as FQDESV (reference sequence). This CDR3 is built from 16 residues. Sequenced input: PBMCs. The chain has TRBV11-1 and TRBJ2-7; 12 bases fit TRBD2. The sequence derives from a man in his 60s in good health and CMV-seropositive. The CDR3 bases are TGTGCCAGCAGCTTAATCTCTAGCGGGAGGGCCCACGAGCAGTACTTC. This gives the protein CASSLISSGRAHEQYF.